The sequence of this T cell receptor (beta chain) was determined in a study of CD8+CD57+ T cells in acquired aplastic anemia. Study-wide context: Mean DNA quantity obtained from sorted CD4+ and CD8+ cells was approximately 3 ug. General study findings and limits: Levels of CD8+ Simpson's diversity were not significantly distinct in patients versus controls.

Template material for TCR beta VDJ and CDR3 profiling consisted of genomic DNA. TCRdb passed the reads through MiXCR, listing each CDR3 protein once. The sample has 200,000 to 300,000 distinct CDR3 sequences; roughly 80% are singletons. Worth noting for this clonotype: Its antigen is unidentified.

Sequencing was done on patients that had shown CD8+CD57+ cell expansion by flow cytometry. This TCR was sampled from a human donor with aplastic anemia. Sequencing input: sorted CD4+, CD8+, or CD8+CD57+ T cells (not recorded which) from PBMCs.

CDR3 region: CASSRPRGHAVSRTEAFF. CDR3 in DNA: TGTGCCAGCAGCAGGCCTCGTGGGCACGCAGTTTCGAGAACTGAAGCTTTCTTT. The rearrangement joins TRBV11-2 to TRBJ1-1; D is uncertain. V gave up 5 bases and J gave up 5 bases, with 27 bases separating them. The CDR3 is 18 amino acids. The V gene's germline CDR1 is SGHAT and CDR2 FQNNGV.